These 18 T cell receptor beta chains originate from one sample sequenced in a study of T cell responses to AZD1222 COVID-19 vaccine. Method: immunoSEQ multiplex PCR; TCRdb's copy keeps in-frame clones and lacks some. The data hold some 72,000 clones, with about 91% observed a single time. The source was peripheral blood, collected on day 0 of MenACWY control vaccination. All receptors derive from an adult in good health.

The chain uses TRBV6-2 or TRBV6-3 and TRBJ2-3; D call uncertain. This CDR3 is 15 amino acids long. Germline V gene data show CDR1 as MNHEY and CDR2 as SVGEGT. Deletions cut 6 bases from V and 1 base from J, with 14 bases between. CDR3 coding DNA: TGTGCCAGCAGCGAACACTTCAAGGGCACAGATACGCAGTATTTT. This sequence encodes CASSEHFKGTDTQYF.

V usage is TRBV19 and J usage is TRBJ2-5; 7 bases are shared with TRBD1. The V gene end was trimmed by 3 bases and the J gene end by 1 base; junction bases not matched to a gene: 8. This CDR3 is built from 16 residues. The germline V gene encodes CDR1 LNHDA and CDR2 SQIVND (reference sequence). The DNA of the CDR3 is TGTGCCAGTAGTATCATTACAGGGGTGGGCCAAGAGACCCAGTACTTC. This sequence encodes CASSIITGVGQETQYF.

The CDR3 sequence is CASSYVTSKDYEQYF. As DNA, the CDR3 is TGTGCCAGCAGTTACGTTACTTCGAAAGACTACGAGCAGTACTTC. The rearrangement uses TRBV6-2 or TRBV6-3 and TRBJ2-7; no clear D. With 2 bases removed from V and 3 bases from J, the gap between germline ends came to 14 bases. The CDR3 totals 15 residues. Germline V gives CDR1 MNHEY, CDR2 SVGEGT.

The chain links TRBV9 to TRBJ1-2; 10 bases line up with TRBD1. This CDR3 spans 15 amino acids. CDR1 is SGDLS and CDR2 is YYNGEE in the germline V gene. J gave up 4 bases and V 3 bases, and 6 bases lay outside the gene matches. CDR3 protein: CASSAGQGVVYGYTF. The CDR3 DNA sequence: TGTGCCAGCAGCGCTGGACAGGGGGTTGTCTATGGCTACACCTTC.

CDR3 DNA: TGTGCCAGCAGCTTAGCCAGGGACCAGCCCCAGCATTTT. Translating it yields CASSLARDQPQHF. The chain combines TRBV11-1 with TRBJ1-5; weak D call: TRBD1 (5 bases). The CDR3 spans 13 residues. The germline gives CDR1 SGHAT, CDR2 FQDESV (reference sequence). Trimming shortened V by 0 bases and J by 7 bases, and 7 bases separated the two germline ends. Filled out from reference TRBV11-1 and TRBJ1-5, the complete variable domain reads EAEVAQSPRYKITEKSQAVAFWCDPISGHATLYWYRQILGQGPELLVQFQDESVVDDSQLPKDRFSAERLKGVDSTLKIQPAELGDSAMYLCASSLARDQPQHFGDGTRLSIL.

The chain uses TRBV19 and TRBJ2-2; 11 bases match TRBD2. Germline V gene sequence: CDR1 LNHDA, CDR2 SQIVND (reference sequence). V lost 3 bases and J lost 6; bases outside the gene matches: 6. The CDR3 runs to 16 residues. CDR3 protein: CASSIVIAGGPGELFF. The DNA of the CDR3 is TGTGCCAGTAGTATTGTAATAGCGGGAGGGCCCGGGGAGCTGTTTTTT.

The CDR3 loop is CASHTGVYNSPLHF. In DNA, the CDR3 is TGTGCCAGTCATACAGGGGTTTATAATTCACCCCTCCACTTT. The V and J genes are TRBV19 and TRBJ1-6; 7 bases are shared with TRBD1. Germline lookup yields CDR1 LNHDA and CDR2 SQIVND (reference sequence). J gave up 4 bases and V 8 bases, and 5 bases lay outside the gene matches. There are 14 residues in the CDR3.

This chain uses TRBV7-8 with TRBJ1-4; 10 bases are shared with TRBD1. The CDR3 is made up of 15 amino acids. Germline-derived CDR1 and CDR2 are SGHVS and FQNEAQ. The V and J ends lost 5 bases and 10 bases, in that order; junction bases with no gene match: 10. CDR3: CASSDRTGGFGKLFF. Here the CDR3 DNA reads TGTGCCAGCAGCGACCGGACAGGGGGTTTTGGAAAACTGTTTTTT.

This clone was observed a single time. This chain links TRBV5-3 with TRBJ1-1, with 10 bases lining up with TRBD1. TRBV5-3 is labeled an ORF, and its function is uncertain. After removal of 5 bases from V and 11 bases from J, the junction contained 15 bases not matched to a gene. This CDR3 is 15 amino acids long. CDR3 amino acids: CARSPTGGALQSAFF. CDR3 nucleotide sequence: TGTGCCAGAAGTCCGACAGGGGGCGCATTGCAATCCGCTTTCTTT.

The chain links TRBV29-1 to TRBJ2-7, with TRBD1 matching 9 bases. The germline gives CDR1 SQVTM, CDR2 ANQGSEA. This CDR3 has 13 amino acids. Trimming took 4 bases from V and 5 from J; bases not matched to a gene: 6. The CDR3 loop is CSVGGQGKDEQYF. CDR3 in DNA: TGCAGCGTTGGAGGACAGGGGAAGGACGAGCAGTACTTC.

The chain is built from TRBV7-2 and TRBJ2-7; weak D call: TRBD2 (9 bases). V dropped 6 bases and J dropped 3 bases, with 18 bases sitting between them. Germline loops: CDR1 SGHTA, CDR2 FQGNSA. The CDR3 has 15 amino acids. Here the CDR3 DNA reads TGTGCCAGCAGGCGGGGGGGGACAGGCTACTACGAGCAGTACTTC. Translation: CASRRGGTGYYEQYF. The variable domain in full, completed from reference TRBV7-2 and TRBJ2-7, reads GAGVSQSPSNKVTEKGKDVELRCDPISGHTALYWYRQSLGQGLEFLIYFQGNSAPDKSGLPSDRFSAERTGGSVSTLTIQRTQQEDSAVYLCASRRGGTGYYEQYFGPGTRLTVT.

The gene calls are TRBV6-5 and TRBJ1-5; D perhaps matches TRBD1 (6 bases). The V end was cut by 5 bases, the J end by 0 bases, with 11 bases between. The CDR3 sequence is 15 residues long. The V gene's germline CDR1 is MNHEY and CDR2 SVGAGI. The CDR3 here is CASSPRGYSNQPQHF. The CDR3 DNA follows: TGTGCCAGCAGTCCGAGGGGGTATAGCAATCAGCCCCAGCATTTT.

This clone was counted a single time. V is TRBV6-5 and J is TRBJ1-1; no clear D. Germline CDR1 and CDR2: MNHEY and SVGAGI. The V end was cut by 3 bases, the J end by 4 bases, with 6 bases between. CDR3 length equals 12 residues. The CDR3 spells CASSYGPTEAFF. CDR3 nucleotide sequence: TGTGCCAGCAGTTATGGGCCCACTGAAGCTTTCTTT.

J is TRBJ1-1 and V is TRBV13, with D possibly TRBD1 on 5 matching bases. The ends were cut back, 5 bases at V and 2 bases at J, with 6 bases in the middle. This CDR3 region has 12 residues. Germline assignment: CDR1 PRHDT and CDR2 FYEKMQ (reference sequence). The CDR3 spells CASSDRNTEAFF. CDR3 nucleotides: TGTGCCAGCAGCGACAGAAACACTGAAGCTTTCTTT.

The chain employs TRBV9 and TRBJ2-3; TRBD2 is a possible D gene (5 bases). The CDR3 spans 13 residues. V lost 3 bases to trimming and J lost 2 bases, with 7 bases between them. Germline CDR1 is SGDLS and CDR2 is YYNGEE. The CDR3 sequence: CASSGGVTDTQYF. Written as DNA, the CDR3 is TGTGCCAGCAGCGGGGGAGTCACAGATACGCAGTATTTT.

The chain joins TRBV9 to TRBJ2-2; 9 bases map to TRBD2. Per germline, CDR1 SGDLS and CDR2 YYNGEE. Trimming took 1 base from V and 7 from J; bases not matched to a gene: 8. CDR3 length: 16 residues. The CDR3 reads CASSVLAGVGVGELFF. The CDR3 DNA follows: TGTGCCAGCAGCGTATTAGCGGGAGTCGGGGTCGGGGAGCTGTTTTTT.

In this sample, this clone turned up once. The V gene is TRBV11-2, the J gene TRBJ2-3, with 7 bases identical to TRBD1. J was trimmed by 9 bases and V by 5 bases; bases with no gene match: 5. The CDR3 has 12 residues. Per the germline V gene, CDR1 is SGHAT and CDR2 is FQNNGV. CDR3 loop: CASSDPGQTQYF. In nucleotides, the CDR3 is TGTGCCAGCAGCGATCCGGGACAGACGCAGTATTTT.

The chain has TRBV19 and TRBJ2-5; D may match TRBD1 or TRBD2 (5 bases each). CDR1 and CDR2 from the germline V gene are LNHDA and SQIVND (reference sequence). Trimming removed 3 bases at V and 5 bases at J, with 13 bases between. The CDR3 is 14 residues long. The CDR3 sequence: CASSMNGAGETQYF. The CDR3 nucleotides are TGTGCCAGTAGTATGAACGGGGCCGGGGAGACCCAGTACTTC.